The clone carrying this T cell receptor (beta chain) was picked up many times. Its target is not known. Germline loops: CDR1 MDHEN, CDR2 SYDVKM. Trimming stripped 7 bases from V and 2 bases from J, with 16 bases between. CDR3 length: 15 residues. Template switching supplied a universal primer site; unique molecular identifiers were carried on the cDNA. Via MiXCR, TCRdb re-called the 5' RACE reads, giving one row per CDR3 protein. This sample carries under 350,000 distinct CDR3 sequences, roughly 10% of them seen once, and the ten largest clones take approximately 7%. The sample comes from a study of identical twins. General study results and limits: Conclusions were based on cross-sectional statistical analysis, without following the same donors. Insertion counts were lower in abundant cord blood beta clonotypes, a trend that memory repertoires did not show.

The same specimen was also included in a second study, on yellow fever vaccine responses in identical twins.

The clonotype originates from a woman aged 18-35 years in good health. The source material was CD8+ T cells sorted from blood. This rearrangement joins TRBV28 to TRBJ2-3; D possibly uses TRBD1 or TRBD2 (6 bases each). The DNA of the CDR3 is TGTGCCAGCACCCCCCCAGGGGACTTCACAGATACGCAGTATTTT. This translates into CASTPPGDFTDTQYF. The variable domain in full, completed from reference TRBV28 and TRBJ2-3, reads DVKVTQSSRYLVKRTGEKVFLECVQDMDHENMFWYRQDPGLGLRLIYFSYDVKMKEKGDIPEGYSVSREKKERFSLILESASTNQTSMYLCASTPPGDFTDTQYFGPGTRLTVL.